The text below deals with one TCR beta chain. This sample is part of a study of cytomegalovirus exposure and HLA in healthy donors. From germline, CDR1 is MGHDK and CDR2 SYGVNS. V was clipped by 2 bases and J by 11 bases; unmatched bases: 12. The CDR3 totals 15 residues. The PCR contained 60 Vbeta and 13 Jbeta primers. The repertoire was sequenced with immunoSEQ multiplex PCR; TCRdb's copy has only in-frame clones and lacks some. The profile shows 150,000 to 200,000 clones, roughly 84% of them singletons. The rearrangement links TRBV25-1 to TRBJ2-3; 8 bases fit TRBD2. The sequencing sample was made of PBMCs. This TCR was sampled from a girl less than two years old in good health and CMV-seronegative. The CDR3 is CASSERYSGTEGQYF. The CDR3 nucleotides are TGTGCCAGCAGTGAAAGGTATAGCGGGACGGAGGGGCAGTATTTT.